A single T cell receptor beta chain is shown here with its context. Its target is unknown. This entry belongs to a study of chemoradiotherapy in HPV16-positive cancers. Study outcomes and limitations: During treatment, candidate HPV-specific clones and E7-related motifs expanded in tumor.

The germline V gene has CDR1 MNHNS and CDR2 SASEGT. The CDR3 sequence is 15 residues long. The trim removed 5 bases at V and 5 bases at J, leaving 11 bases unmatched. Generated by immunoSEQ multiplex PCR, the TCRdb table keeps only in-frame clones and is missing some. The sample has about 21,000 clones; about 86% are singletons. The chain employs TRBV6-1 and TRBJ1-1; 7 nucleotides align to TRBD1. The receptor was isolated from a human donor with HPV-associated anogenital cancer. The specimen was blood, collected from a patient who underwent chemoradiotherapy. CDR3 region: CASSNRGERWTEAFF. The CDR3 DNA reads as TGTGCCAGCAGTAACAGGGGAGAGAGGTGGACTGAAGCTTTCTTT.